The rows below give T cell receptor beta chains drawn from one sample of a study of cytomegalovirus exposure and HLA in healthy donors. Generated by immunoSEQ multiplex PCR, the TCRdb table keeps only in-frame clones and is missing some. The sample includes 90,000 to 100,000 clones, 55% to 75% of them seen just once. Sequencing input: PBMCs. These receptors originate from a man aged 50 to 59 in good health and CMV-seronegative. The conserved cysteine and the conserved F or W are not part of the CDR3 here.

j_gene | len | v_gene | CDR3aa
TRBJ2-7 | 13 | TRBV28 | ASSWGQPNPYEQY
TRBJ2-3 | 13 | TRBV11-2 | ASSRPSGRLDTQY
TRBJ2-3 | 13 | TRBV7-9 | ASSLLVAGTDTQY
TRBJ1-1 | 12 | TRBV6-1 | ASSKTGRNTEAF
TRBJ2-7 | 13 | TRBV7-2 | ASSRGGARSGEQY
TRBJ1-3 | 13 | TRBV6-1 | ASRESRGSGNTIY
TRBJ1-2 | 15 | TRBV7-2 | ASSPTGTQTPNYGYT
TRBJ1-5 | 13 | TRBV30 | AWSIGGQAFQPQH
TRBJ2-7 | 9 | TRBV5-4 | ASSLSDEQY
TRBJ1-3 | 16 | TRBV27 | ASSPGTGFEGLRNTIY
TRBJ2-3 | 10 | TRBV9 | ASSAGWDTQY
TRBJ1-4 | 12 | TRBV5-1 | ASSGRDTDEKLF
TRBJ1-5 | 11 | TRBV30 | AWSRDSSQPQH
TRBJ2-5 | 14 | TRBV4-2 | ASSQAAGYPQETQY
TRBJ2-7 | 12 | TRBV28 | ASSLELARDEQY
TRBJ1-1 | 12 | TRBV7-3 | ASSLTGRNTEAF
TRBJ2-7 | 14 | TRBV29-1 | SVEGASGSPMVEQY
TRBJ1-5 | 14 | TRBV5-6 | ASSLLREGWNQPQH
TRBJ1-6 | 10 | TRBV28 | ASSPAPAGLH
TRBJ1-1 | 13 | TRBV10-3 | AIGVVQGLNTEAF
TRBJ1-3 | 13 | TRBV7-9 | ASSSERGFGNTIY
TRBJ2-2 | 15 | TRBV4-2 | ASSPPTGTANTGELF